Here is one T cell receptor beta chain with its context. The entry originates in a study of blood T cell repertoires in COVID-19. The data were produced by immunoSEQ multiplex PCR, yet TCRdb's version contains in-frame clones alone and is incomplete. This sample has some 160,000 clones; roughly 80% occur once, and the top ten carry about 8.8%. Between the trimmed V and J ends, which lost 7 bases and 6 bases, there was a span of 13 bases. The CDR3 is made up of 13 amino acids. Germline lookup yields CDR1 LNHDA and CDR2 SQIVND (reference sequence). The sequenced sample consisted of peripheral blood. This chain links TRBV19 with TRBJ2-4; maybe TRBD2 (6 bases). This TCR came from a woman of 80 years or more with COVID-19, enrolled during active disease. The CDR3 loop reads CASKNRRGNIQYF. As DNA, the CDR3 is TGTGCCAGTAAGAATCGGCGGGGAAACATTCAGTACTTC.